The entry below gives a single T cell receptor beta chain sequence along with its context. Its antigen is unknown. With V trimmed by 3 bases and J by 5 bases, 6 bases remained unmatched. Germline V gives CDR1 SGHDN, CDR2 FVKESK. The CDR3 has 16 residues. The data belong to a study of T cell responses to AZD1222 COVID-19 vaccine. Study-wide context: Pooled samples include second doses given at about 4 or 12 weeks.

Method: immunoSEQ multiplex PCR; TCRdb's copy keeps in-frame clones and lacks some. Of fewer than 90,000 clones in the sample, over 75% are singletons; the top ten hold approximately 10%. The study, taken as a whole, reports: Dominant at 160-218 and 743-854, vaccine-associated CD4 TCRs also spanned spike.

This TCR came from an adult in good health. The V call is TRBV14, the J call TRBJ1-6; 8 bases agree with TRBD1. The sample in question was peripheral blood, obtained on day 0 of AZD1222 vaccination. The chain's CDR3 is CASSQTGVINNSPLHF. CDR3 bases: TGTGCCAGCAGCCAGACAGGGGTGATAAATAATTCACCCCTCCACTTT.